Reported below is one T cell receptor beta chain. The data are from a study of blood T cell repertoires in COVID-19. Overall study: Sites in the United States, Italy and Spain provided acute and convalescent COVID-19 samples. The cDNA or gDNA used as material had been derived from T cells, B-cell-depleted T cells, or PBMCs.

The authors' processing: Amplification from reference gene primers served as the basis for estimated nucleated cell counts. The method was immunoSEQ multiplex PCR; TCRdb's version includes in-frame clones alone and lacks a portion of them. The V and J calls and clone size are taken from that table; D and trimming were inferred from the DNA. The sample has around 200,000 clones; approximately 84% are singletons. V shed 0 bases and J 2 bases; nucleotides not matched to a gene: 4. Per germline, CDR1 SGHRS and CDR2 YFSETQ. The CDR3 length is 15 residues. Sequencing was carried out using peripheral blood. V and J are TRBV5-1 and TRBJ2-5; the match to TRBD2 covers 7 bases. This TCR derives from a man between 50 and 59 years old with acute or convalescent COVID-19. The CDR3 DNA follows: TGCGCCAGCAGCTTGGTTCAGGGAGGGCAAGAGACCCAGTACTTC. Translating it yields CASSLVQGGQETQYF. Looking up the rest from reference TRBV5-1 and TRBJ2-5 gives the full variable domain: KAGVTQTPRYLIKTRGQQVTLSCSPISGHRSVSWYQQTPGQGLQFLFEYFSETQRNKGNFPGRFSGRQFSNSRSEMNVSTLELGDSALYLCASSLVQGGQETQYFGPGTRLLVL.